A selection of T cell receptor beta chains follows, all from one sample in a study of T cell responses to AZD1222 COVID-19 vaccine. The assay was immunoSEQ multiplex PCR, and TCRdb's table has in-frame clones only and misses some. This sample carries 45,000 to 55,000 clones, around 80% of them seen once, and the ten largest clones take 20%. Sequencing was performed on peripheral blood, taken on day 0 of MenACWY control vaccination. Receptors originate from an adult in good health. Both conserved end residues are part of each CDR3. Fields, in order: J gene, clone size, V gene, CDR3 protein. Clone size, where shown, is once, few, many, or a class for clones that have expanded.

>TRBJ1-3|once|TRBV5-1
CASSLASPGSLGDTIYF
>TRBJ2-4|NA|TRBV18
CASSPPTVAKNIQYF
>TRBJ2-2|NA|TRBV9
CASSVEGGKGLFF
>TRBJ2-7|NA|TRBV12-3/TRBV12-4
CASSFISNEQYF
>TRBJ2-2|NA|TRBV7-6
CASSLAPHRATRGGELFF
>TRBJ2-3|NA|TRBV6-4
CASSPGLGSDTQYF
>TRBJ2-1|NA|TRBV4-1
CASSPPIYNEQFF
>TRBJ1-6|few|TRBV7-9
CASSKEQLNSPLHF
>TRBJ2-1|few|TRBV28
CASKREVGSEKFF
>TRBJ1-5|NA|TRBV6-5
CASKGQGALSQPQHF
>TRBJ1-2|NA|TRBV19
CASTMGTIYGYTF